This TCR beta chain is from a study of a mutant IDH1 vaccine in newly diagnosed glioma (dated by TCRdb to about 2021). Regarding the study in general: The 32 treated patients were around 62% male and around 40% female, with a mean age of roughly 40 years. Prior to enrollment, patients had been given standard therapy consisting of radiotherapy alone, temozolomide alone, or radiochemotherapy with temozolomide, with the combination given to most patients. For exploratory analyses, around 23 treated patients had longitudinal TCRB deep sequencing done wherever samples were available. Peripheral blood was drawn at six visits: V03 (baseline), V05, V07, V10, V12 and V13. Broad study findings and their caveats: Selection of PBMC samples for TCRB deep sequencing was based on availability. No apparent relationship was observed between pseudoprogression and alterations in the top peripheral T cell clonotypes detected by TCRB sequencing. The authors stated that sample limitations prevented analyses of patient blood samples from being reproduced. Across multiple MHC alleles, vaccine-induced immune responses were seen in around 94% of patients.

As to this clone: Its recognized antigen is unknown. Within one base of it there is no much larger clone, and no base qualities were kept.

Libraries were prepared through the immunoSEQ multiplex PCR assay. Rearranged TCR beta chain sequences were amplified with the hsTCRB Kit following the manufacturer's protocol. An Illumina MiSeq was used to sequence the TCRB libraries. As for the original processing: The kit vendor's proprietary platform handled demultiplexing, trimming and gene mapping. TCRdb provides this immuneACCESS table in a form limited to in-frame rearrangements. Some clones are lacking; in checked studies, under half of them reflect an unresolved V gene, and why the rest are absent is not known. V and J calls and clone size follow that table, whereas D and trimming were derived from the DNA. Present in this sample are about 66,000 clones, just over 85% of which were seen just once. Clones ranked in the top ten supply under 3.5% of the sample. The time point label, as the study defines it: baseline, week 1 (first vaccination visit). The treatment or condition label here, explained by the study, means: pre-vaccination baseline after standard-of-care therapy. The donors had newly diagnosed IDH1-mutant astrocytomas of WHO grade 3 or 4 that showed loss of nuclear ATRX. The samples were drawn from NOA16, a multicentre, single-arm, open-label phase I trial in Germany that tested a mutant IDH1 peptide vaccine in humans for the first time. Visit V03 blood draws served as the baseline sample for immunogenicity testing. Genomic DNA for TCRB sequencing was isolated from EDTA blood with the DNeasy Blood and Tissue Kit.

The receptor's source is a man aged 30 to 45 with glioma. The source was PBMCs, collected from a glioma patient treated with radiotherapy, temozolomide or both.

The nucleotide sequence is given as TGTGCCAGCAGCTTAGTCGTGGTCGTTCCTGAAAAACTGTTTTTT. Its translation is CASSLVVVVPEKLFF. The chain is assembled from TRBV7-8 and TRBJ1-4; confidence is insufficient to name the D gene. Deletion took 1 base off V and 7 bases off J, with a span of 13 bases between the germline ends. The CDR3 holds 15 amino acids from the cysteine to the phenylalanine. The retained sequence is limited to the CDR3, 45 bases, with the frame set at the first base. CDR1 and CDR2 (SGHVS, FQNEAQ) derive from the germline V gene.